This passage covers 15 T cell receptor beta chains from one sample sequenced in a study of cytomegalovirus exposure and HLA in healthy donors. A multiplex PCR was run with 60 Vbeta primers and 13 Jbeta primers. Assay used: immunoSEQ multiplex PCR; TCRdb lists only in-frame clones, some missing. This sample has approximately 95,000 clones, with approximately 81% found just once. The sample taken for sequencing was PBMCs. These receptors originate from a woman in her thirties or forties in good health and CMV-seropositive.

In its sample, this clone was seen once. This chain uses TRBV29-1 with TRBJ2-1; 14 bases map to TRBD2. Germline CDR1 SQVTM, CDR2 ANQGSEA. V lost 4 bases and J lost 8; bases outside the gene matches: 7. The CDR3 loop spans 15 amino acids. The CDR3 DNA reads TGCAGCGTTGTAGGGACTAGCGGGAGTGTGGATGAGCAGTTCTTC. Amino acid sequence: CSVVGTSGSVDEQFF.

CDR3 in amino acids: CASSSLAEQYF. CDR3 sequence (DNA): TGTGCCAGCAGTTCTTTAGCGGAGCAGTACTTC. The V and J genes are TRBV2 and TRBJ2-7; the D gene is possibly TRBD2 (5 bases). The V gene's germline CDR1 is SNHLY and CDR2 FYNNEI. The CDR3 runs to 11 residues. V was pared by 5 bases and J by 7 bases, with 9 bases between. The full variable domain, in which reference TRBV2 and TRBJ2-7 provide the parts outside the CDR3, is EPEVTQTPSHQVTQMGQEVILRCVPISNHLYFYWYRQILGQKVEFLVSFYNNEISEKSEIFDDQFSVERPDGSNFTLKIRSTKLEDSAMYFCASSSLAEQYFGPGTRLTVT.

The chain links TRBV11-2 to TRBJ1-2, with D tentatively TRBD1 (5 bases). V lost 3 bases to trimming and J lost 8 bases, with 22 bases between them. Germline CDR1 and CDR2: SGHAT and FQNNGV. The CDR3 consists of 16 residues. DNA for the CDR3: TGTGCCAGCAGCTTGGGGACCCGGGCCGCGGGGAGAGGCTACACCTTC. Encoded protein: CASSLGTRAAGRGYTF.

This clone occurred a few times. The chain joins TRBV5-1 to TRBJ2-3; 7 nucleotides match TRBD2. Trimming took 0 bases from V and 3 from J; bases not matched to a gene: 4. Germline lookup yields CDR1 SGHRS and CDR2 YFSETQ. CDR3 length equals 15 residues. DNA for the CDR3: TGCGCCAGCAGCTTGGGGGGGGGATGGACAGATACGCAGTATTTT. It specifies CASSLGGGWTDTQYF.

The chain combines TRBV29-1 with TRBJ2-3; 9 bases match TRBD2. The CDR3 runs 13 residues. The V gene end was trimmed by 8 bases and the J gene end by 3 bases; junction bases not matched to a gene: 6. Per germline, CDR1 SQVTM and CDR2 ANQGSEA. CDR3 coding DNA: TGCAGCACCCCCGGACTAGCGACAGATACGCAGTATTTT. Its translation: CSTPGLATDTQYF.

The chain links TRBV2 to TRBJ1-3; the D gene is possibly TRBD1 (5 bases). V shed 5 bases and J shed 3 bases, with 14 bases lying between them. CDR1 is SNHLY and CDR2 is FYNNEI in the germline V gene. The CDR3 has 15 residues. CDR3 sequence reads: CASSPRTGGGNTIYF. DNA of the CDR3: TGTGCCAGCAGTCCACGGACGGGGGGTGGAAACACCATATATTTT.

The chain combines TRBV6-1 with TRBJ2-5; 9 bases line up with TRBD1. The CDR3 is 18 amino acids. The V and J ends lost 4 bases and 2 bases, in that order; junction bases with no gene match: 14. The germline CDR1 and CDR2 sequences are MNHNS and SASEGT. CDR3 DNA: TGTGCCAGCAGTGCAACCGGGACAGGGCGGATGGGGCAAGAGACCCAGTACTTC. Translated: CASSATGTGRMGQETQYF.

This rearrangement joins TRBV10-1 to TRBJ2-7, with unresolved D. Germline V gives CDR1 WNHNN, CDR2 SYGVQD (reference sequence). Trimming shortened V by 2 bases and J by 4 bases, and 6 bases separated the two germline ends. There are 12 residues in the CDR3. The CDR3 DNA sequence: TGCGCCAGCAGTGAGGGGCCTTACGAGCAGTACTTC. Translating gives CASSEGPYEQYF.

The chain has TRBV18 and TRBJ2-1; 9 bases align to TRBD2. V dropped 4 bases and J dropped 8; count of bases not matched to a gene: 9. This CDR3 contains 15 residues. Per germline, CDR1 KGHSH and CDR2 LQKENI. Written as DNA, the CDR3 is TGTGCCAGCTCACTAGCCGGGACTAGCCGCGATGAGCAGTTCTTC. Translation gives CASSLAGTSRDEQFF.

This clone was counted a single time. The chain combines TRBV6-5 with TRBJ1-5, with D possibly TRBD1 on 6 matching bases. The CDR3 loop spans 14 amino acids. Germline CDR1 MNHEY, CDR2 SVGAGI. V lost 6 bases to trimming and J lost 6 bases, with 15 bases between them. CDR3 sequence (DNA): TGTGCCAGCAGACCAATGGGGGCTCCTCAGCCCCAGCATTTT. It yields the protein CASRPMGAPQPQHF.

This clone was recorded once. J is TRBJ1-2 and V is TRBV2; possibly TRBD1 for D (6 bases). Trimming pared 6 bases from V and 3 bases from J, leaving 11 bases between. Per the germline V gene, CDR1 is SNHLY and CDR2 is FYNNEI. CDR3 length: 13 residues. The CDR3 spells CASSMRQDYGYTF. The CDR3 region has the DNA TGTGCCAGCAGCATGAGACAGGACTATGGCTACACCTTC.

The rearrangement joins TRBV28 to TRBJ1-5; D perhaps matches TRBD1 (5 bases). This CDR3 comprises 16 residues. The germline V gene encodes CDR1 MDHEN and CDR2 SYDVKM. V gave up 7 bases and J gave up 0 bases, with 16 bases separating them. CDR3 nucleotide sequence: TGTGCCAGCAAGGGGTGGGACTACTATAGCAATCAGCCCCAGCATTTT. Translation gives CASKGWDYYSNQPQHF.

The sample holds one count of this clone. The V and J genes are TRBV15 and TRBJ2-7, with 8 bases that match TRBD1. Germline lookup yields CDR1 LNHNV and CDR2 YYDKDF (reference sequence). The trim removed 6 bases at V and 0 bases at J, leaving 4 bases unmatched. CDR3 length: 14 amino acids. The CDR3 sequence: CATSLTGGSYEQYF. The CDR3 region has the DNA TGTGCCACCAGTTTAACAGGGGGCTCCTACGAGCAGTACTTC.

V is TRBV6-5 and J is TRBJ2-3; D gene ambiguous. Germline loops: CDR1 MNHEY, CDR2 SVGAGI. The CDR3 contains 11 residues. The ends were cut back, 6 bases at V and 7 bases at J, with 8 bases in the middle. CDR3 sequence (DNA): TGTGCCAGCAGAGTAAAGCATACGCAGTATTTT. It codes for CASRVKHTQYF.

There are a few counts of this clone. The DNA for the CDR3 is TGTGCCAGCAGTGAAATCCAAACGAACACCGGGGAGCTGTTTTTT. It translates to CASSEIQTNTGELFF. The chain is built from TRBV6-1 and TRBJ2-2; no reliable D call. Germline V gene data show CDR1 as MNHNS and CDR2 as SASEGT. The CDR3 spans 15 residues. The V end was cut by 2 bases, the J end by 0 bases, with 7 bases between.